This T cell receptor (beta chain) was captured by sequencing in a study of spatial heterogeneity in lung cancer. The wider study: Each time, sequencing found more beta-chain sequences than alpha-chain sequences.

From the 5' RACE reads, TCRdb called clonotypes with MiXCR, one entry per CDR3 protein. Altogether 25,000 or so distinct CDR3 sequences are present, 9.5% to 15% being singletons, with the ten largest covering about a quarter. In germline, CDR1 is MDHEN, CDR2 SYDVKM. The V end was cut by 3 bases, the J end by 6 bases, with 9 bases between. This CDR3 is 13 amino acids long. Study-level findings and limits: The study found ubiquitous expanded tumor TCRs in blood more at resection than follow-up.

Time point noted: sample taken at primary tumor resection. Frozen PBMC, nontumor lung or tumor provided whole RNA, which was sequenced unsorted. This clonotype was detected many times. What it binds is unknown. This receptor was identified in a female donor with early-stage non-small cell lung cancer. The V call is TRBV28, the J call TRBJ1-5; maybe TRBD1 (5 bases). Sample: PBMCs, taken at surgery. CDR3 DNA sequence: TGTGCCAGCAGTTTTGCGGGGCGTCAGCCCCAGCATTTT. Its translation: CASSFAGRQPQHF. The full variable domain, in which reference TRBV28 and TRBJ1-5 provide the parts outside the CDR3, is DVKVTQSSRYLVKRTGEKVFLECVQDMDHENMFWYRQDPGLGLRLIYFSYDVKMKEKGDIPEGYSVSREKKERFSLILESASTNQTSMYLCASSFAGRQPQHFGDGTRLSIL.